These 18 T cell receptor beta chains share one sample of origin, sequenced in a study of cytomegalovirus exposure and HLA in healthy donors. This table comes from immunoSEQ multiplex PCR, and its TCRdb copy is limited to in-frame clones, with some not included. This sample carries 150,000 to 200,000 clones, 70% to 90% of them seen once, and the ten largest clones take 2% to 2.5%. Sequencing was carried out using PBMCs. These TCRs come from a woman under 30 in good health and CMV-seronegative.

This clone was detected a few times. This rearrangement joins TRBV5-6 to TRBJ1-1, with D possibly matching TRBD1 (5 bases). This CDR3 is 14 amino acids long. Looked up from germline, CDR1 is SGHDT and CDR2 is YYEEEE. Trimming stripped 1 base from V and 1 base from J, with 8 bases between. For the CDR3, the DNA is TGTGCCAGCAGCTTGTCCGGGGGGAACACTGAAGCTTTCTTT. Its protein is CASSLSGGNTEAFF.

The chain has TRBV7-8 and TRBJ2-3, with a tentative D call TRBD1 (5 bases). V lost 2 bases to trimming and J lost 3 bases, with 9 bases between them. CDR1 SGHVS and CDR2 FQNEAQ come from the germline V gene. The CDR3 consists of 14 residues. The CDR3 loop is CASSLQGSTDTQYF. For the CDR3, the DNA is TGTGCCAGCAGCTTACAGGGTAGTACAGATACGCAGTATTTT.

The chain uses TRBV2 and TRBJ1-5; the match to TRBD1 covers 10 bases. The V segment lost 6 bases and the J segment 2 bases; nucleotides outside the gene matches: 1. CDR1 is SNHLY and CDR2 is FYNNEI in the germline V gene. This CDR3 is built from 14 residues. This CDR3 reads CASSGTGGNQPQHF. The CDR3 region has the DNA TGTGCCAGCAGCGGGACAGGGGGCAATCAGCCCCAGCATTTT.

In nucleotides, the CDR3 is TGTGCCAGTAGTATGGAGCAGGGCTCGGATGGCTACACCTTC. This sequence encodes CASSMEQGSDGYTF. The V and J genes are TRBV19 and TRBJ1-2, with D perhaps matching TRBD1 (5 bases). CDR1 is LNHDA and CDR2 is SQIVND in the germline V gene (reference sequence). V lost 3 bases, J lost 6 bases, and 14 bases lay in between. CDR3 size: 14 residues.

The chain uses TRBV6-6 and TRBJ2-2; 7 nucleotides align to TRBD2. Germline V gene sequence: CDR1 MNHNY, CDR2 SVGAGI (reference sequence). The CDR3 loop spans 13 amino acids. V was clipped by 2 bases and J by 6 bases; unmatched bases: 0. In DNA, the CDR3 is TGTGCCAGCAGTTACGGGGGGGCCGGGGAGCTGTTTTTT. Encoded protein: CASSYGGAGELFF.

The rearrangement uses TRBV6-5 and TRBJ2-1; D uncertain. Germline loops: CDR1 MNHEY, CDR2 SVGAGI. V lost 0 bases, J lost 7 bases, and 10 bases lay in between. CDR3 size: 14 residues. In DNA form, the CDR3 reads TGTGCCAGCAGTTACTCGTCCAGTATGAATGAGCAGTTCTTC. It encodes CASSYSSSMNEQFF.

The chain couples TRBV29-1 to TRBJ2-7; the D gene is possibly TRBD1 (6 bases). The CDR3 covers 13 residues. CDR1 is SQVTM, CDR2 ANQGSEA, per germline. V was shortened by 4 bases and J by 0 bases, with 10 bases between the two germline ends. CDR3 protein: CSVAGTPSYEQYF. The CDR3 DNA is TGCAGCGTTGCCGGGACACCCTCCTACGAGCAGTACTTC.

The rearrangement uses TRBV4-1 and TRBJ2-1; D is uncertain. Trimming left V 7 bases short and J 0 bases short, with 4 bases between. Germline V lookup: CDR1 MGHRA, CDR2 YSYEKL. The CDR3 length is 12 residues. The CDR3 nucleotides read TGCGCCAGCACTAGCTCCTACAATGAGCAGTTCTTC. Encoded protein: CASTSSYNEQFF.

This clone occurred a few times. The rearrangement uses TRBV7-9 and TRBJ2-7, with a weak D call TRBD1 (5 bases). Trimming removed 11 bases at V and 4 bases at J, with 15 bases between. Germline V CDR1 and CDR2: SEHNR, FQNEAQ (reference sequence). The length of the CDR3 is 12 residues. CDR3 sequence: CAVQVGGYEQYF. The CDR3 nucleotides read TGTGCCGTACAGGTCGGTGGGTACGAGCAGTACTTC.

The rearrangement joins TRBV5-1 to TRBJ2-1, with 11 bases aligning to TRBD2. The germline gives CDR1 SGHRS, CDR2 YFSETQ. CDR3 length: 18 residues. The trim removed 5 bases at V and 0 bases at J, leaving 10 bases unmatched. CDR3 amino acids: CASRIIAGGPSSYNEQFF. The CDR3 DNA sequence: TGCGCCAGCAGGATAATAGCGGGAGGGCCGAGCTCCTACAATGAGCAGTTCTTC.

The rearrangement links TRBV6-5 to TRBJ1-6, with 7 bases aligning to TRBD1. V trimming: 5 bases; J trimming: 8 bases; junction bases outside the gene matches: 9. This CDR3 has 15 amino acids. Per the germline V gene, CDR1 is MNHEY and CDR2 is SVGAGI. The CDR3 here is CASSHSGQQYSPLHF. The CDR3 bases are TGTGCCAGCAGTCATTCGGGACAGCAATATTCACCCCTCCACTTT.

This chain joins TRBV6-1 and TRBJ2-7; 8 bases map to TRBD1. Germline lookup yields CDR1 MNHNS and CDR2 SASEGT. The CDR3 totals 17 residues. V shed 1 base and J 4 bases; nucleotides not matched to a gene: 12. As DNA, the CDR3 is TGTGCCAGCAGTGAAGACGATATATTGACAGGGGTTTACGAGCAGTACTTC. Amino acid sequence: CASSEDDILTGVYEQYF.

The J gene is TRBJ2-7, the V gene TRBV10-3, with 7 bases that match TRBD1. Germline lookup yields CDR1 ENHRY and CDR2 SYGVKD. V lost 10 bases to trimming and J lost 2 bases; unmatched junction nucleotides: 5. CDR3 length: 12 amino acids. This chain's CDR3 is CATKGQAYEQYF. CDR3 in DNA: TGTGCCACCAAAGGACAGGCCTACGAGCAGTACTTC.

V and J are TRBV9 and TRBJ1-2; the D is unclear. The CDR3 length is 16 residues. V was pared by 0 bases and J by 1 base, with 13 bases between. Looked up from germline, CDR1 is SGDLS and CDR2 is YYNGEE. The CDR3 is CASSVALGEDNYGYTF. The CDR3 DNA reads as TGTGCCAGCAGCGTAGCTCTCGGGGAGGATAACTATGGCTACACCTTC.

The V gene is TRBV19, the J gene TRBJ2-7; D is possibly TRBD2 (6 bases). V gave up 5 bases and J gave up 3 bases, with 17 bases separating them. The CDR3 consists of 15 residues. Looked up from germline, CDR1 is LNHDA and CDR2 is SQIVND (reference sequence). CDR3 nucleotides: TGTGCCAGTAGTTCTCTTGGGGGGTATCGCTACGAGCAGTACTTC. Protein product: CASSSLGGYRYEQYF.

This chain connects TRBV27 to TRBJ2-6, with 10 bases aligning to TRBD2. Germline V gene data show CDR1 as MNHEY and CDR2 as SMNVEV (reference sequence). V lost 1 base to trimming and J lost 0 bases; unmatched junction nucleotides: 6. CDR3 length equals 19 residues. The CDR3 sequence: CASSLFGLAANSGANVLTF. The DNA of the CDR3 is TGTGCCAGCAGTTTATTCGGACTAGCGGCCAACTCTGGGGCCAACGTCCTGACTTTC.

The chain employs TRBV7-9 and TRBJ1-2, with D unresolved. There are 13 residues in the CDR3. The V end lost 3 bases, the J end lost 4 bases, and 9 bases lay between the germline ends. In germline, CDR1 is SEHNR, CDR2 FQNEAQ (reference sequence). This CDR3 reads CASSFAGLYGYTF. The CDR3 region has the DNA TGTGCCAGCAGCTTTGCGGGCCTCTATGGCTACACCTTC.

The DNA for the CDR3 is TGTGCCAGCAGCTTGGAAGGAGGGGGCGCGTTTCAGCCCCAGCATTTT. Its translation is CASSLEGGGAFQPQHF. This chain joins TRBV5-6 and TRBJ1-5; 7 bases line up with TRBD1. Germline assignment: CDR1 SGHDT and CDR2 YYEEEE. CDR3 size: 16 residues. V gave up 0 bases and J gave up 6 bases; unmatched junction bases: 9. Complete variable domain (other parts from reference TRBV5-6 and TRBJ1-5): DAGVTQSPTHLIKTRGQQVTLRCSPKSGHDTVSWYQQALGQGPQFIFQYYEEEERQRGNFPDRFSGHQFPNYSSELNVNALLLGDSALYLCASSLEGGGAFQPQHFGDGTRLSIL.